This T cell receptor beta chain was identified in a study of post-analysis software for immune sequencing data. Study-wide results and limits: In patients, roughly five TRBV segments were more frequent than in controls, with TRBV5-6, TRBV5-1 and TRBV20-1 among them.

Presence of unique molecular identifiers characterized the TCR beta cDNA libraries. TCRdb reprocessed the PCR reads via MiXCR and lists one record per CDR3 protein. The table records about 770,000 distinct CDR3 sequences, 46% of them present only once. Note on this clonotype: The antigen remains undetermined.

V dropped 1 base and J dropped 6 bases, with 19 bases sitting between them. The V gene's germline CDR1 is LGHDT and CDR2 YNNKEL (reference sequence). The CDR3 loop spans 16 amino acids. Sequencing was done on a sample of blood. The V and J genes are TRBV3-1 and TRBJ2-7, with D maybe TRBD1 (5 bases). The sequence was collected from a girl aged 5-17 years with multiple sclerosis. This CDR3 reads CASSQAYSQDRREQYF. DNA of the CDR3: TGTGCCAGCAGCCAAGCCTACTCACAGGACCGTCGCGAGCAGTACTTC.